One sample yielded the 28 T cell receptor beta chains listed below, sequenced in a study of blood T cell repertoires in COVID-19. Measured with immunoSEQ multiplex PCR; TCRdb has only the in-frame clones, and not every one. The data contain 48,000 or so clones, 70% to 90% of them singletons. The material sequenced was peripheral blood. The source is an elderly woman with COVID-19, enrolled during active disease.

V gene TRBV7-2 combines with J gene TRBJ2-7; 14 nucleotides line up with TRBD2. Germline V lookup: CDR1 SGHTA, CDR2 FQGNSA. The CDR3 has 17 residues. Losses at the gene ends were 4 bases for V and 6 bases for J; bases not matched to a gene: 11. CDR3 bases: TGTGCCAGCAGCTCCATCGGACTAGCGGGAGGTCCAGCCGAGCAGTACTTC. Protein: CASSSIGLAGGPAEQYF.

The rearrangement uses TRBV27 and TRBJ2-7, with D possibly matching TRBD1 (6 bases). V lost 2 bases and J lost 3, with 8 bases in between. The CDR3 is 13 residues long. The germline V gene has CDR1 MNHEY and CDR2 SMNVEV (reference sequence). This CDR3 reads CASSLIQGYEQYF. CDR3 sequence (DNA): TGTGCCAGCAGTTTAATACAGGGCTACGAGCAGTACTTC.

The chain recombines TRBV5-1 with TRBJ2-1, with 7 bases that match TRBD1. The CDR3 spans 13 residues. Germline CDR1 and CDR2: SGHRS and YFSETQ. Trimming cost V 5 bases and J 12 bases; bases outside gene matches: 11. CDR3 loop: CASRREPQGLQFF. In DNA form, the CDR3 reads TGCGCCAGCAGGCGTGAACCACAGGGGCTGCAGTTCTTC. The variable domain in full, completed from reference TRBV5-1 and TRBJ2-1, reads KAGVTQTPRYLIKTRGQQVTLSCSPISGHRSVSWYQQTPGQGLQFLFEYFSETQRNKGNFPGRFSGRQFSNSRSEMNVSTLELGDSALYLCASRREPQGLQFFGPGTRLTVL.

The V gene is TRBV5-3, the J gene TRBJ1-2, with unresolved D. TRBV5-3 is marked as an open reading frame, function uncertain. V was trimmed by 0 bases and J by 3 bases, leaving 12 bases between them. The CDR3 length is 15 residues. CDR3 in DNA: TGTGCCAGAAGCTTGGATGCGGGATTGGACTATGGCTACACCTTC. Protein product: CARSLDAGLDYGYTF.

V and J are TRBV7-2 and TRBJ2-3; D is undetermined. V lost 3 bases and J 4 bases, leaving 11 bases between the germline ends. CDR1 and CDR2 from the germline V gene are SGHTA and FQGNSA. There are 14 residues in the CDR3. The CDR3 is CASSLGYNSDTQYF. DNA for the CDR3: TGTGCCAGCAGCTTGGGCTACAACTCAGATACGCAGTATTTT. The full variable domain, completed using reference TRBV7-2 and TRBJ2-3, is GAGVSQSPSNKVTEKGKDVELRCDPISGHTALYWYRQSLGQGLEFLIYFQGNSAPDKSGLPSDRFSAERTGGSVSTLTIQRTQQEDSAVYLCASSLGYNSDTQYFGPGTRLTVL.

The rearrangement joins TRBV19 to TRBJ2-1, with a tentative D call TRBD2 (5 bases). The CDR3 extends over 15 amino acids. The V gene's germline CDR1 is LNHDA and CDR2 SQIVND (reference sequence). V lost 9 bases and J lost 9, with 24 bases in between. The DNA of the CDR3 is TGTGCCAGCAAAACTAGTGGCCGTCTGGTGGGTGAGCAGTTCTTC. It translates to CASKTSGRLVGEQFF.

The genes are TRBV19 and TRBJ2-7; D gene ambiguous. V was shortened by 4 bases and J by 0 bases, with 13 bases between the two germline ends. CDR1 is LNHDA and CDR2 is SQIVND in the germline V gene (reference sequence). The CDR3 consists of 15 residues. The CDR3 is CASSRGVGISYEQYF. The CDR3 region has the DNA TGTGCCAGTAGTAGAGGCGTCGGTATCTCCTACGAGCAGTACTTC.

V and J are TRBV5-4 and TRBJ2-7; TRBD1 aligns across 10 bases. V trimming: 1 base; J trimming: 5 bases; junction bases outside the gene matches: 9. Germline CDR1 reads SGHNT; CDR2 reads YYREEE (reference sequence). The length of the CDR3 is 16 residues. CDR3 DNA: TGTGCCAGCAGCTTGTTGGGACAGGGGATATGGGACGAGCAGTACTTC. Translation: CASSLLGQGIWDEQYF.

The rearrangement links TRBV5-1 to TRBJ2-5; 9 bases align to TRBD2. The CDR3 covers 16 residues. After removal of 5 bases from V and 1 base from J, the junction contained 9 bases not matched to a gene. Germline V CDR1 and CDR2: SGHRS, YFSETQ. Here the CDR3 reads CASREPSGTIQETQYF. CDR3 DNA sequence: TGCGCCAGCAGGGAACCTAGCGGGACTATCCAAGAGACCCAGTACTTC. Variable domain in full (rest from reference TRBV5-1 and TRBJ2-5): KAGVTQTPRYLIKTRGQQVTLSCSPISGHRSVSWYQQTPGQGLQFLFEYFSETQRNKGNFPGRFSGRQFSNSRSEMNVSTLELGDSALYLCASREPSGTIQETQYFGPGTRLLVL.

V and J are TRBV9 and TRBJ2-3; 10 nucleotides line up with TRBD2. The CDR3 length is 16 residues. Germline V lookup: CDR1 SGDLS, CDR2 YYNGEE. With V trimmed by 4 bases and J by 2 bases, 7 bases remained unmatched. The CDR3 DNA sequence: TGTGCCAGCAGCTACGGACTAGCGGAGTACACAGATACGCAGTATTTT. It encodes CASSYGLAEYTDTQYF.

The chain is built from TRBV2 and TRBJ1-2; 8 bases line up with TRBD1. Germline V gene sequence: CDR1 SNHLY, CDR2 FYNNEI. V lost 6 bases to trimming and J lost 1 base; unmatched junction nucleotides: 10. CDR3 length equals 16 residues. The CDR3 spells CASSPGGQENNYGYTF. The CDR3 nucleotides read TGTGCCAGCAGCCCCGGGGGACAGGAAAATAACTATGGCTACACCTTC. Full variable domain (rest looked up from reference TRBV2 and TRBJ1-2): EPEVTQTPSHQVTQMGQEVILRCVPISNHLYFYWYRQILGQKVEFLVSFYNNEISEKSEIFDDQFSVERPDGSNFTLKIRSTKLEDSAMYFCASSPGGQENNYGYTFGSGTRLTVV.

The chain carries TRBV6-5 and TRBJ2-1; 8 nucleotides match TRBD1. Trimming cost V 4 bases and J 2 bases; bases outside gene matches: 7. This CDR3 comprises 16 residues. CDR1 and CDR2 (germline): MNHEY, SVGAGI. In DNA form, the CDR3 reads TGTGCCAGCAGTTCAAGTGACAGGGGAGCCTACAATGAGCAGTTCTTC. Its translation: CASSSSDRGAYNEQFF.

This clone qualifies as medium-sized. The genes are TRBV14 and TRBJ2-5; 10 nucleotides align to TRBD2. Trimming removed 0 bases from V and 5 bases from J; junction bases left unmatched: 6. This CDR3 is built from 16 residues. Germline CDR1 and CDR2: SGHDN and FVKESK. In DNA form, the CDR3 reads TGTGCCAGCAGCCAAGAACTAGCGGGAATAAGGGAGACCCAGTACTTC. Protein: CASSQELAGIRETQYF. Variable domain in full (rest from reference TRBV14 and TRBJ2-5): EAGVTQFPSHSVIEKGQTVTLRCDPISGHDNLYWYRRVMGKEIKFLLHFVKESKQDESGMPNNRFLAERTGGTYSTLKVQPAELEDSGVYFCASSQELAGIRETQYFGPGTRLLVL.

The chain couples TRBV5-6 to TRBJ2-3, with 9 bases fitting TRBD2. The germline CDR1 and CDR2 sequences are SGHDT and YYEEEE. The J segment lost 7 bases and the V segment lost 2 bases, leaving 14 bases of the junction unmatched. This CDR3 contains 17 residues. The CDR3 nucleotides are TGTGCCAGCAGCTTAAGGGTCAGTAGCGGGGGAAAGAATACGCAGTATTTT. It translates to CASSLRVSSGGKNTQYF.

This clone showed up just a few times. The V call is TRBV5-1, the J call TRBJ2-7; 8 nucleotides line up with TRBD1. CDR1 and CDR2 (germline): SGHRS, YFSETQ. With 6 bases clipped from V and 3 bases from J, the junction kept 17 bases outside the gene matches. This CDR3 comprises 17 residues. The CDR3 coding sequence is TGCGCCAGCACCCCCGTGGCAGGGGGCGGTTGGGGCTACGAGCAGTACTTC. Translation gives CASTPVAGGGWGYEQYF.

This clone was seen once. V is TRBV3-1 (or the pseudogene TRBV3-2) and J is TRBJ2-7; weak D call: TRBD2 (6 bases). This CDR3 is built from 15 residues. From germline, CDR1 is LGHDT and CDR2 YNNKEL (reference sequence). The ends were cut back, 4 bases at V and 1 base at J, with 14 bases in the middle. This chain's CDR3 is CASSPSSAASYEQYF. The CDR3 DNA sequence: TGTGCCAGCAGCCCCTCTAGCGCAGCTTCCTACGAGCAGTACTTC.

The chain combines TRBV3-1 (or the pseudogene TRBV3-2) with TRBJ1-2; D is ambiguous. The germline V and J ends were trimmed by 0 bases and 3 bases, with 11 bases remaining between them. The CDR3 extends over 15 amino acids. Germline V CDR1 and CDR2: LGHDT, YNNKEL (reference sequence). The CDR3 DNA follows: TGTGCCAGCAGCCAAGATAGGCCCCAGGACTATGGCTACACCTTC. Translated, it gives CASSQDRPQDYGYTF.

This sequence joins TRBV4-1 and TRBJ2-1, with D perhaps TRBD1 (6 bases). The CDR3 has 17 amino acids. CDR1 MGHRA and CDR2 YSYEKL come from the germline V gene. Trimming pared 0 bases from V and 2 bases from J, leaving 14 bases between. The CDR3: CASSQDGGGTTYNEQFF. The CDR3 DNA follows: TGCGCCAGCAGCCAAGACGGTGGGGGCACAACCTACAATGAGCAGTTCTTC.

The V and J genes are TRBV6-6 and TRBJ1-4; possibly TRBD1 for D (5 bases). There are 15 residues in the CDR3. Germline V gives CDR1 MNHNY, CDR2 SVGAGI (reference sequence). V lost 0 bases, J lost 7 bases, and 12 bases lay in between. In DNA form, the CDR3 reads TGTGCCAGCAGTTACTCTAAAGGGGTGGGTGAAAAACTGTTTTTT. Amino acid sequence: CASSYSKGVGEKLFF.

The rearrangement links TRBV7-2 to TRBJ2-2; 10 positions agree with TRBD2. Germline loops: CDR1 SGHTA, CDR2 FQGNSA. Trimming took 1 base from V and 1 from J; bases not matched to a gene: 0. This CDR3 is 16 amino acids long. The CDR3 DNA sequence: TGTGCCAGCAGCTTAGGACTAGCGGGGAACACCGGGGAGCTGTTTTTT. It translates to CASSLGLAGNTGELFF. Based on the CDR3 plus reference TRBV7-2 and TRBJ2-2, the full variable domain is GAGVSQSPSNKVTEKGKDVELRCDPISGHTALYWYRQSLGQGLEFLIYFQGNSAPDKSGLPSDRFSAERTGGSVSTLTIQRTQQEDSAVYLCASSLGLAGNTGELFFGEGSRLTVL.

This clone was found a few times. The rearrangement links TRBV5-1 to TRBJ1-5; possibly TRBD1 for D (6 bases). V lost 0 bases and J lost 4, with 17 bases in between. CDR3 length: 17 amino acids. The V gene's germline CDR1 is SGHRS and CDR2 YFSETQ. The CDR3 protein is CASSLGPRGPLNQPQHF. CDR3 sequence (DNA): TGCGCCAGCAGCTTGGGCCCCAGGGGCCCGTTGAATCAGCCCCAGCATTTT. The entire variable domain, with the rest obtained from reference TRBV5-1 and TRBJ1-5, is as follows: KAGVTQTPRYLIKTRGQQVTLSCSPISGHRSVSWYQQTPGQGLQFLFEYFSETQRNKGNFPGRFSGRQFSNSRSEMNVSTLELGDSALYLCASSLGPRGPLNQPQHFGDGTRLSIL.

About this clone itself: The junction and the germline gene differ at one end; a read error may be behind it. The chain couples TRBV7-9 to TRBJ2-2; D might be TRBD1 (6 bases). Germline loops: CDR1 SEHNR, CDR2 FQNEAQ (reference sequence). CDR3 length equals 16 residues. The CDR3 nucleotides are TGTGCCAGCCGGTTGTTCGGTCAGGGGAACGCCGGGGAGCTGTTTTTT. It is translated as CASRLFGQGNAGELFF. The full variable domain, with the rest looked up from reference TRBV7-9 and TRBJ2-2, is DTGVSQNPRHKITKRGQNVTFRCDPISEHNRLYWYRQTLGQGPEFLTYFQNEAQLEKSRLLSDRFSAERPKGSFSTLEIQRTEQGDSAMYLCASRLFGQGNAGELFFGEGSRLTVL.

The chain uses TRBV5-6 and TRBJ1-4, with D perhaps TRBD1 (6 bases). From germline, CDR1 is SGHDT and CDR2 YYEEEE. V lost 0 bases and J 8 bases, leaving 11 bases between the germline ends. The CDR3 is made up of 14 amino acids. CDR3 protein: CASSLEGVREKLFF. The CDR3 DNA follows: TGTGCCAGCAGCTTGGAGGGGGTTCGGGAAAAACTGTTTTTT.

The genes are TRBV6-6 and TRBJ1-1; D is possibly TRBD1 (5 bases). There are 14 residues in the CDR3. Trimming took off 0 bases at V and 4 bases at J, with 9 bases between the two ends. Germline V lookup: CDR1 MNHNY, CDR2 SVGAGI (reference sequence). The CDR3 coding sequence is TGTGCCAGCAGTTACTCGAAACAGGCCACTGAAGCTTTCTTT. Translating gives CASSYSKQATEAFF.

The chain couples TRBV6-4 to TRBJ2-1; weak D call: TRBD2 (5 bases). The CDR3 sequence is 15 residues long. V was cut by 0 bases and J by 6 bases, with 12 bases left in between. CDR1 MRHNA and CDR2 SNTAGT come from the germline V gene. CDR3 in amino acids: CASSDSYTRRNEQFF. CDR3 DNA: TGTGCCAGCAGTGACTCGTATACTAGACGCAATGAGCAGTTCTTC.

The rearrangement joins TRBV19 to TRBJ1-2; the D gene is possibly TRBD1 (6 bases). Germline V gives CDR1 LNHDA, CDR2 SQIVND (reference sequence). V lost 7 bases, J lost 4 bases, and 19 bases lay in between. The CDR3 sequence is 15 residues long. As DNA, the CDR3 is TGTGCCAGTATGGCGTCAAACAGGGCCATCTATGGCTACACCTTC. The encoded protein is CASMASNRAIYGYTF. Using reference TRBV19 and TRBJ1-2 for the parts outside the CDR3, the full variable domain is DGGITQSPKYLFRKEGQNVTLSCEQNLNHDAMYWYRQDPGQGLRLIYYSQIVNDFQKGDIAEGYSVSREKKESFPLTVTSAQKNPTAFYLCASMASNRAIYGYTFGSGTRLTVV.

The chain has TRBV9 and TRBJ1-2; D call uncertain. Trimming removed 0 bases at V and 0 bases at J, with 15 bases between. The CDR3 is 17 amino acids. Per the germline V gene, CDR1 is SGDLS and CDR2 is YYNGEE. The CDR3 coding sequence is TGTGCCAGCAGCGTAGCCCAAGGCGGAGCAACTAACTATGGCTACACCTTC. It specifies CASSVAQGGATNYGYTF.

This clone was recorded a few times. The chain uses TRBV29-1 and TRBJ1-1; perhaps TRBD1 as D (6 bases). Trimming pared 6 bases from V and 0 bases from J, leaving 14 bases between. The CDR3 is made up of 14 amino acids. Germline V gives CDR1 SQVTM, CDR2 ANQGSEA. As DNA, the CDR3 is TGCAGCGTCGCCCCCACAGGGATGAACACTGAAGCTTTCTTT. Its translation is CSVAPTGMNTEAFF. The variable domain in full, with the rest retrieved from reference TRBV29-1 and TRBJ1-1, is SAVISQKPSRDICQRGTSLTIQCQVDSQVTMMFWYRQQPGQSLTLIATANQGSEATYESGFVIDKFPISRPNLTFSTLTVSNMSPEDSSIYLCSVAPTGMNTEAFFGQGTRLTVV.